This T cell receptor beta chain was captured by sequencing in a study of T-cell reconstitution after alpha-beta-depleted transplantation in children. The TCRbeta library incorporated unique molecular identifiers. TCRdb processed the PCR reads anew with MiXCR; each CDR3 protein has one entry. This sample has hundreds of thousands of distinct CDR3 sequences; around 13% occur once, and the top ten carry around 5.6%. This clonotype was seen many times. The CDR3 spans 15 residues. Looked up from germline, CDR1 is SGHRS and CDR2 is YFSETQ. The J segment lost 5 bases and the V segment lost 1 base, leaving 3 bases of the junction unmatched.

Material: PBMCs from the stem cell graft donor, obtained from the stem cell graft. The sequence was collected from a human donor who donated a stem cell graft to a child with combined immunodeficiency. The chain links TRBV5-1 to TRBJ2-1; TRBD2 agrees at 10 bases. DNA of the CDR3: TGCGCCAGCAGCTTGAAACTAGCGGGGAACAATGAGCAGTTCTTC. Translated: CASSLKLAGNNEQFF.